The sequence of this TCR beta chain was determined in a study of blood T cells in healthy people across ages. Points from the study as a whole: Estimates of diversity drawn from one million T cells were considered underestimates.

A minimum of 5 micrograms of total RNA was extracted per sample. This CDR3 is 15 amino acids long. The V end lost 5 bases, the J end lost 7 bases, and 18 bases lay between the germline ends. Looked up from germline, CDR1 is SGHTA and CDR2 is FQGTGA. To note about this clonotype: The antigen remains undetermined.

The second PCR ran about 6 to 11 cycles with a sample-barcoded 5' primer and J-beta primers. Via MiXCR, TCRdb re-called the 5' RACE reads, giving one row per CDR3 protein. The repertoire holds around 870,000 distinct CDR3 sequences, with about 28% as singletons. The receptor comes from a woman aged 80 or over in good health. The V and J genes are TRBV7-3 and TRBJ2-1; D remains unclear. Material for sequencing was blood. The CDR3 is CASSPVAPQRNEQFF. The CDR3 bases are TGTGCCAGCAGCCCTGTCGCTCCCCAAAGAAATGAGCAGTTCTTC. Combining the CDR3 with reference TRBV7-3 and TRBJ2-1 gives the whole variable domain GAGVSQTPSNKVTEKGKYVELRCDPISGHTALYWYRQSLGQGPEFLIYFQGTGAADDSGLPNDRFFAVRPEGSVSTLKIQRTERGDSAVYLCASSPVAPQRNEQFFGPGTRLTVL.